This entry features one TCR beta chain sequence. The CDR3 sequence is 13 residues long. The germline CDR1 and CDR2 sequences are SGHNT and YYREEE (reference sequence). Trimming removed 0 bases from V and 5 bases from J; junction bases left unmatched: 0. Generated by immunoSEQ multiplex PCR, the TCRdb table keeps only in-frame clones and is missing some. The sample has approximately 31,000 clones, just over 90% seen once. The sample comes from a study of blood T cell repertoires in COVID-19. Study summary: PBMCs, B-cell-depleted T cells, or T cells were the source of the cDNA or gDNA that made up the material.

This clonotype was obtained from a man between 60 and 75 years old with acute or convalescent COVID-19. The sequenced sample was peripheral blood. This rearrangement joins TRBV5-4 to TRBJ2-5; 8 nucleotides match TRBD1. Here the CDR3 reads CASSLDRGETQYF. CDR3 bases: TGTGCCAGCAGCTTGGACAGGGGGGAGACCCAGTACTTC.